These 23 T cell receptor beta chains came from one sample sequenced in a study of T cells after yellow fever vaccination. TCRdb itself ran the 5' RACE reads through MiXCR, one entry per CDR3 protein. The sample yields 300,000 to 350,000 distinct CDR3 sequences, around 4.5% seen once. The input for sequencing was PBMCs, taken 15 days after the yellow fever booster vaccination. These TCRs come from a man younger than 35 who received the YFV17D yellow fever vaccine.

The chain joins TRBV11-2 to TRBJ2-3, with TRBD2 matching 8 bases. The CDR3 contains 15 residues. Germline values: CDR1 SGHAT, CDR2 FQNNGV. V dropped 2 bases and J dropped 4; count of bases not matched to a gene: 5. The CDR3 loop reads CASSLLGGAADTQYF. The CDR3 DNA is TGTGCCAGCAGCTTACTCGGGGGGGCGGCAGATACGCAGTATTTT.

Many counts were recorded for this clonotype. The V gene is TRBV27, the J gene TRBJ1-1; D possibly corresponds to TRBD1 (6 bases). The CDR3 is 15 amino acids. CDR1 MNHEY and CDR2 SMNVEV come from the germline V gene (reference sequence). The ends were cut back, 5 bases at V and 3 bases at J, with 16 bases in the middle. Here the CDR3 DNA reads TGTGCCAGCAGTCGAGGGGGACGGGGGGACACTGAAGCTTTCTTT. The encoded protein is CASSRGGRGDTEAFF.

This clonotype was detected ten times or more. The CDR3 DNA follows: TGCGCCAGCAGCTTTTGGTCAACCGAAGAGACCCAGTACTTC. Protein: CASSFWSTEETQYF. This chain connects TRBV5-1 to TRBJ2-5; D gene ambiguous. Trimming pared 2 bases from V and 3 bases from J, leaving 11 bases between. The CDR3 length is 14 residues. Germline V gene sequence: CDR1 SGHRS, CDR2 YFSETQ.

This clonotype has at least ten counts. This rearrangement joins TRBV7-9 to TRBJ2-3, with no clear D. This CDR3 has 12 amino acids. V shed 5 bases and J shed 2 bases, with 5 bases lying between them. Germline V gene lookup returns CDR1 SEHNR and CDR2 FQNEAQ (reference sequence). CDR3 in DNA: TGTGCCAGCAGCAAACCCACAGATACGCAGTATTTT. Translating it yields CASSKPTDTQYF.

The rearrangement joins TRBV7-2 to TRBJ2-7; D uncertain. The CDR3 spans 13 residues. Germline V gene lookup returns CDR1 SGHTA and CDR2 FQGNSA. CDR3 coding DNA: TGTGCCAGCAGCTTTGAAGTATCCTCCGAGCAGTACGTC. Translating it yields CASSFEVSSEQYV.

This clonotype was detected ten times or more. The chain recombines TRBV7-6 with TRBJ2-3; D might be TRBD2 (7 bases). The CDR3 is 16 residues long. V was pared by 4 bases and J by 4 bases, with 18 bases between. Germline assignment: CDR1 SGHVS and CDR2 FNYEAQ. CDR3: CASSSVRGGAPDTQYF. The CDR3 bases are TGTGCCAGCAGCTCGGTTCGTGGGGGGGCCCCAGATACGCAGTATTTT. Combining the CDR3 with reference TRBV7-6 and TRBJ2-3 gives the whole variable domain GAGVSQSPRYKVTKRGQDVALRCDPISGHVSLYWYRQALGQGPEFLTYFNYEAQQDKSGLPNDRFSAERPEGSISTLTIQRTEQRDSAMYRCASSSVRGGAPDTQYFGPGTRLTVL.

There are a few counts of this clonotype. The chain links TRBV5-6 to TRBJ1-1; 7 bases match TRBD1. This CDR3 has 17 amino acids. The germline gives CDR1 SGHDT, CDR2 YYEEEE. Unmatched junction bases numbered 9, after V lost 0 bases and J lost 1 base. The CDR3 nucleotides read TGTGCCAGCAGCTTGGAGGTAGGGGGCGGATGGAACACTGAAGCTTTCTTT. This codes for CASSLEVGGGWNTEAFF.

There are many counts of this clonotype. The J gene is TRBJ2-3, the V gene TRBV5-1, with D uncertain. V shed 5 bases and J shed 3 bases, with 13 bases lying between them. This CDR3 region has 14 residues. Germline V lookup: CDR1 SGHRS, CDR2 YFSETQ. CDR3 coding DNA: TGCGCCAGCAGAGTGTTTTGGGGTACAGATACGCAGTATTTT. Amino acids: CASRVFWGTDTQYF.

This clonotype was found many times. J is TRBJ1-2 and V is TRBV10-3; the D gene is possibly TRBD1 (5 bases). Between the trimmed V and J ends, which lost 9 bases and 8 bases, there was a span of 7 bases. CDR1 is ENHRY, CDR2 SYGVKD, per germline. CDR3 length equals 9 residues. The CDR3 DNA sequence: TGTGCCATAGGGGACGGCTACACCTTC. It is translated as CAIGDGYTF.

J is TRBJ2-5 and V is TRBV7-2; D is unclear. CDR1 and CDR2 (germline): SGHTA, FQGNSA. V was cut by 1 base and J by 5 bases, with 14 bases left in between. The CDR3 totals 15 residues. The CDR3 region is CASSLVAARPETQYF. The DNA of the CDR3 is TGTGCCAGCAGCTTAGTGGCCGCGAGACCGGAGACCCAGTACTTC. The whole variable domain, remainder taken from reference TRBV7-2 and TRBJ2-5, is GAGVSQSPSNKVTEKGKDVELRCDPISGHTALYWYRQSLGQGLEFLIYFQGNSAPDKSGLPSDRFSAERTGGSVSTLTIQRTQQEDSAVYLCASSLVAARPETQYFGPGTRLLVL.

Ten or more counts support this clonotype. This chain uses TRBV5-1 with TRBJ2-2, with D hard to call. The CDR3 covers 14 residues. Germline V gene sequence: CDR1 SGHRS, CDR2 YFSETQ. Trimming cost V 0 bases and J 4 bases, with 7 bases left between them. The CDR3 spells CASSLERSTGELFF. CDR3 sequence (DNA): TGCGCCAGCAGCTTGGAAAGGAGCACCGGGGAGCTGTTTTTT. The whole variable domain, remainder taken from reference TRBV5-1 and TRBJ2-2, is KAGVTQTPRYLIKTRGQQVTLSCSPISGHRSVSWYQQTPGQGLQFLFEYFSETQRNKGNFPGRFSGRQFSNSRSEMNVSTLELGDSALYLCASSLERSTGELFFGEGSRLTVL.

This clonotype was observed a few times. The CDR3 here is CASSPQGAGGPDTQYF. Here the CDR3 DNA reads TGCGCCAGCAGCCCCCAGGGAGCGGGGGGACCAGATACGCAGTATTTT. The chain recombines TRBV5-1 with TRBJ2-3, with 9 bases lining up with TRBD2. Looked up from germline, CDR1 is SGHRS and CDR2 is YFSETQ. CDR3 length: 16 amino acids. Trimming removed 4 bases from V and 4 bases from J; junction bases left unmatched: 10. Full variable domain (rest looked up from reference TRBV5-1 and TRBJ2-3): KAGVTQTPRYLIKTRGQQVTLSCSPISGHRSVSWYQQTPGQGLQFLFEYFSETQRNKGNFPGRFSGRQFSNSRSEMNVSTLELGDSALYLCASSPQGAGGPDTQYFGPGTRLTVL.

The sample holds a few counts of this clonotype. The gene calls are TRBV5-4 and TRBJ2-7, with D possibly called TRBD1 or TRBD2 (5 bases each). Trimming removed 0 bases from V and 3 bases from J, with 13 bases in between. CDR1 and CDR2 from the germline V gene are SGHNT and YYREEE (reference sequence). The CDR3 is made up of 15 amino acids. The CDR3 protein is CASSLEWGPYYEQYF. The CDR3 DNA follows: TGTGCCAGCAGCTTGGAGTGGGGACCATACTACGAGCAGTACTTC.

In its sample, this clonotype was seen many times. The chain links TRBV7-3 to TRBJ2-6, with a weak D call TRBD2 (5 bases). Germline V gene data show CDR1 as SGHTA and CDR2 as FQGTGA. CDR3 length: 16 amino acids. V lost 5 bases and J 0 bases, leaving 11 bases between the germline ends. The CDR3 sequence is CASSPPGSSGANVLTF. In nucleotides, the CDR3 is TGTGCCAGCAGCCCCCCGGGATCCTCTGGGGCCAACGTCCTGACTTTC. Together with reference TRBV7-3 and TRBJ2-6, the CDR3 gives the full variable domain: GAGVSQTPSNKVTEKGKYVELRCDPISGHTALYWYRQSLGQGPEFLIYFQGTGAADDSGLPNDRFFAVRPEGSVSTLKIQRTERGDSAVYLCASSPPGSSGANVLTFGAGSRLTVL.

This clonotype was recorded a few times. The chain has TRBV6-6 and TRBJ1-1, with 7 nucleotides matching TRBD1. Germline assignment: CDR1 MNHNY and CDR2 SVGAGI (reference sequence). J was trimmed by 8 bases and V by 0 bases; bases with no gene match: 6. This CDR3 has 14 amino acids. The CDR3 region has the DNA TGTGCCAGCAGTTACTCCCCGGGACAGACAGAAGCTTTCTTT. The encoded protein is CASSYSPGQTEAFF.

This clonotype was seen repeatedly, ten times or more. This chain uses TRBV5-1 with TRBJ2-3; maybe TRBD1 (5 bases). Germline V lookup: CDR1 SGHRS, CDR2 YFSETQ. The CDR3 sequence is 13 residues long. Trimming cost V 6 bases and J 4 bases, with 12 bases left between them. CDR3 in amino acids: CASNYGAADTQYF. In DNA, the CDR3 is TGCGCCAGCAATTATGGGGCCGCAGATACGCAGTATTTT.

In this sample, this clonotype turned up a few times. V and J are TRBV5-1 and TRBJ2-3; D not certain. The V and J ends lost 5 bases and 5 bases respectively, with 12 bases between them. The V gene's germline CDR1 is SGHRS and CDR2 YFSETQ. The CDR3 is 13 residues long. In DNA form, the CDR3 reads TGCGCCAGCAGTCCGGTCGGGCAAGATACGCAGTATTTT. Translation gives CASSPVGQDTQYF.

This clonotype was found a few times. This chain connects TRBV29-1 to TRBJ1-1; 9 bases agree with TRBD1. The CDR3 loop spans 16 amino acids. Germline CDR1 SQVTM, CDR2 ANQGSEA. Trimming removed 5 bases from V and 1 base from J; junction bases left unmatched: 11. The CDR3 here is CSVTVTGGWENTEAFF. In DNA form, the CDR3 reads TGCAGCGTTACGGTCACAGGGGGCTGGGAGAACACTGAAGCTTTCTTT.

This clonotype was found a few times. The chain links TRBV7-9 to TRBJ1-2; D unresolved. V was shortened by 5 bases and J by 3 bases, with 13 bases between the two germline ends. The CDR3 is 14 residues long. Germline-derived CDR1 and CDR2 are SEHNR and FQNEAQ (reference sequence). As DNA, the CDR3 is TGTGCCAGCAGCCCAGCGGCAGCCCACTATGGCTACACCTTC. Its translation: CASSPAAAHYGYTF.

This clonotype was found many times. This rearrangement joins TRBV6-5 to TRBJ1-1, with TRBD1 matching over 7 bases. Trimming took 5 bases from V and 1 from J; bases not matched to a gene: 4. CDR3 length: 14 amino acids. CDR1 MNHEY and CDR2 SVGAGI come from the germline V gene. The CDR3 region has the DNA TGTGCCAGCAGTCGACGGACAGGGAACACTGAAGCTTTCTTT. It codes for CASSRRTGNTEAFF.

V usage is TRBV2 and J usage is TRBJ2-1; perhaps TRBD1 as D (6 bases). Per germline, CDR1 SNHLY and CDR2 FYNNEI. The CDR3 totals 11 residues. V gave up 6 bases and J gave up 10 bases, with 10 bases separating them. DNA of the CDR3: TGTGCCAGCAGGGGGGCTGGGGAGCAGTTCTTC. The encoded protein is CASRGAGEQFF.

This clonotype was seen only a few times. The chain employs TRBV7-9 and TRBJ1-2; TRBD1 agrees at 7 bases. The length of the CDR3 is 13 residues. The ends lost 5 bases at V and 8 bases at J; junction bases unmatched: 8. Germline V lookup: CDR1 SEHNR, CDR2 FQNEAQ (reference sequence). The CDR3 bases are TGTGCCAGCAGCCCGGGGACAGTTCGAGGCTACACCTTC. It is translated as CASSPGTVRGYTF.

This clonotype was seen ten or more times. The CDR3 region has the DNA TGCGCCAGCAGCTTGGGGGACCCCGGGAATGAGCAGTTCTTC. Its translation: CASSLGDPGNEQFF. The chain uses TRBV5-1 and TRBJ2-1; D may correspond to TRBD1 or TRBD2 (5 bases each). CDR3 length: 14 amino acids. Trimming took off 0 bases at V and 7 bases at J, with 11 bases between the two ends. Germline V gives CDR1 SGHRS, CDR2 YFSETQ.